Listed here are 32 T cell receptor beta chains from one sample, sequenced in a study of Ad26.COV2.S vaccination and SARS-CoV-2 variants. Treatment denoted: some 20 received Ad26.COV2.S at low or high dose, single or two shots; about 5 received placebo; per-sample allocation not given. Day 63 after the first injection of vaccine or placebo was the sampling time. Data came from immunoSEQ multiplex PCR; TCRdb stores just in-frame clones and leaves some out. The table lists hundreds of thousands of clones, around 87% of them singletons. Sample: peripheral blood, taken in a trial of Ad26.COV2.S vaccine versus placebo. The receptors come from a person between 18 and 59 years old who received the Ad26.COV2.S COVID-19 vaccine or a placebo.

The table lists this clone with a count of one. V is TRBV9 and J is TRBJ1-4; D is possibly TRBD1 (6 bases). V was pared by 3 bases and J by 5 bases, with 17 bases between. The CDR3 covers 16 residues. Germline-derived CDR1 and CDR2 are SGDLS and YYNGEE. CDR3 nucleotide sequence: TGTGCCAGCAGCGCAGGAGGGGGGAGCGCGAATGAAAAACTGTTTTTT. Translating it yields CASSAGGGSANEKLFF.

This clone was picked up one time. This sequence joins TRBV6-5 and TRBJ2-3, with 11 bases aligning to TRBD2. Unmatched junction bases numbered 9, after V lost 11 bases and J lost 11 bases. Germline V CDR1 and CDR2: MNHEY, SVGAGI. The CDR3 extends over 12 amino acids. DNA for the CDR3: TGTGCCGCACTAGCGGGGGCCGGGGGGCAGTATTTT. This sequence encodes CAALAGAGGQYF.

The chain is built from TRBV30 and TRBJ2-1; D ambiguous. The CDR3 consists of 15 residues. Germline V lookup: CDR1 GTSNPN, CDR2 SVGIG (reference sequence). V gave up 1 base and J gave up 4 bases, with 14 bases separating them. The CDR3 here is CAWSGLGMDYNEQFF. The CDR3 region has the DNA TGTGCCTGGAGTGGACTCGGCATGGATTACAATGAGCAGTTCTTC.

The chain employs TRBV7-3 and TRBJ2-2; TRBD1 matches at 7 bases. The germline V gene has CDR1 SGHTA and CDR2 FQGTGA. With V trimmed by 5 bases and J by 7 bases, 13 bases remained unmatched. CDR3 length: 16 residues. The CDR3 DNA reads TGTGCCAGCAGCCCAAGGGGGCTAGCCCCCCACGGGGAGCTGTTTTTT. Its translation is CASSPRGLAPHGELFF.

This clone was seen a single time. V gene TRBV7-2 combines with J gene TRBJ2-5; D is unresolved. Trimming took 2 bases from V and 4 from J, leaving 8 bases between them. Germline values: CDR1 SGHTA, CDR2 FQGNSA. The CDR3 runs 13 residues. The CDR3, as DNA: TGTGCCAGCAGCTTAAACAGAGTAGAGACCCAGTACTTC. The encoded protein is CASSLNRVETQYF.

The chain carries TRBV4-3 and TRBJ1-4; D perhaps matches TRBD1 (5 bases). CDR1 and CDR2 from the germline V gene are LGHNA and YSLEER. The V gene lost 0 bases and the J gene lost 1 base, with 9 bases spanning the gap. The CDR3 length is 16 residues. In DNA form, the CDR3 reads TGCGCCAGCAGCCAAGATCAAGGGGTAACTAATGAAAAACTGTTTTTT. Residues: CASSQDQGVTNEKLFF.

The chain couples TRBV6-5 to TRBJ1-1; D ambiguous. The CDR3 runs to 12 residues. CDR1 is MNHEY, CDR2 SVGAGI, per germline. The V and J ends lost 5 bases and 5 bases respectively, with 9 bases between them. This CDR3 is CASSRTVTEAFF. The DNA of the CDR3 is TGTGCCAGCAGTCGGACCGTGACTGAAGCTTTCTTT.

This chain connects TRBV6-1 to TRBJ1-3, with 7 bases identical to TRBD1. The CDR3 contains 18 residues. V lost 2 bases, J lost 3 bases, and 13 bases stayed unmatched. The germline V gene has CDR1 MNHNS and CDR2 SASEGT. Here the CDR3 reads CASSERMPRQGGGNTIYF. CDR3 DNA: TGTGCCAGCAGTGAAAGGATGCCGAGACAGGGAGGTGGAAACACCATATATTTT.

V gene TRBV9 combines with J gene TRBJ2-1; maybe TRBD2 (5 bases). Germline loops: CDR1 SGDLS, CDR2 YYNGEE. Trimming shortened V by 0 bases and J by 6 bases, and 10 bases separated the two germline ends. This CDR3 spans 14 amino acids. The CDR3 reads CASSVGGSGNEQFF. CDR3 sequence (DNA): TGTGCCAGCAGCGTAGGAGGCAGCGGCAATGAGCAGTTCTTC.

CDR3 sequence reads: CASSSFSWGGKTQYF. The CDR3, as DNA: TGTGCCAGCAGTTCTTTTAGCTGGGGAGGGAAGACCCAGTACTTC. V usage is TRBV27 and J usage is TRBJ2-5; TRBD2 aligns across 7 bases. Germline-derived CDR1 and CDR2 are MNHEY and SMNVEV (reference sequence). With V trimmed by 4 bases and J by 6 bases, 11 bases remained unmatched. CDR3 length: 15 amino acids.

The rearrangement links TRBV30 to TRBJ2-5; the D gene is possibly TRBD2 (5 bases). Germline V gene sequence: CDR1 GTSNPN, CDR2 SVGIG (reference sequence). Trimming took 1 base from V and 1 from J, leaving 13 bases between them. The CDR3 length is 15 residues. CDR3 DNA: TGTGCCTGGAGTGCCTGGACGGAGGCCCAAGAGACCCAGTACTTC. Encoded protein: CAWSAWTEAQETQYF.

The rearrangement links TRBV7-2 to TRBJ1-4, with TRBD1 as a possible D gene (5 bases). The CDR3 runs to 13 residues. Germline V CDR1 and CDR2: SGHTA, FQGNSA. The V and J ends lost 6 bases and 5 bases respectively, with 10 bases between them. CDR3 protein: CASRGTVNEKLFF. CDR3 coding DNA: TGTGCCAGCAGAGGGACGGTAAATGAAAAACTGTTTTTT.

The gene calls are TRBV7-3 and TRBJ1-6, with D maybe TRBD1 (5 bases). Germline V CDR1 and CDR2: SGHTA, FQGTGA. The CDR3 is 17 amino acids. Deletions cut 0 bases from V and 6 bases from J, with 15 bases between. The CDR3 here is CASSLTTSRVTNSPLHF. In DNA form, the CDR3 reads TGTGCCAGCAGCTTAACCACGTCCAGGGTCACTAATTCACCCCTCCACTTT. Complete variable domain (other parts from reference TRBV7-3 and TRBJ1-6): GAGVSQTPSNKVTEKGKYVELRCDPISGHTALYWYRQSLGQGPEFLIYFQGTGAADDSGLPNDRFFAVRPEGSVSTLKIQRTERGDSAVYLCASSLTTSRVTNSPLHFGNGTRLTVT.

The rearrangement joins TRBV11-3 to TRBJ2-1; 15 bases are a match to TRBD2. Germline V gene sequence: CDR1 SGHNT, CDR2 YENEEA. The CDR3 covers 18 residues. The junction had 11 bases not matched to a gene; V was cut back by 4 bases and J by 7 bases. DNA of the CDR3: TGTGCCAGCAGCTCCGGCGGGACTAGCGGGGGGTTTGTAAATGAGCAGTTCTTC. Residues: CASSSGGTSGGFVNEQFF. The entire variable domain, with the rest obtained from reference TRBV11-3 and TRBJ2-1, is as follows: EAGVVQSPRYKIIEKKQPVAFWCNPISGHNTLYWYLQNLGQGPELLIRYENEEAVDDSQLPKDRFSAERLKGVDSTLKIQPAELGDSAVYLCASSSGGTSGGFVNEQFFGPGTRLTVL.

The CDR3 DNA is TGTGCCAGCAGCGACGGGTACGAGCAGTACTTC. Translation gives CASSDGYEQYF. This chain connects TRBV27 to TRBJ2-7, with no clear D. Deletions cut 6 bases from V and 4 bases from J, with 7 bases between. The CDR3 sequence is 11 residues long. Germline assignment: CDR1 MNHEY and CDR2 SMNVEV (reference sequence).

The chain employs TRBV5-6 and TRBJ2-7; D not resolved. The CDR3 totals 14 residues. Trimming removed 4 bases at V and 0 bases at J, with 11 bases between. CDR1 is SGHDT and CDR2 is YYEEEE in the germline V gene. The chain's CDR3 is CASSILEDSYEQYF. The CDR3 DNA reads as TGTGCCAGCAGCATCTTGGAAGACTCCTACGAGCAGTACTTC.

The chain uses TRBV4-1 and TRBJ1-4, with a weak D call TRBD1 (5 bases). The CDR3 covers 15 residues. The germline CDR1 and CDR2 sequences are MGHRA and YSYEKL. The V end lost 1 base, the J end lost 1 base, and 7 bases lay between the germline ends. CDR3 loop: CASSQVQGTNEKLFF. In DNA form, the CDR3 reads TGCGCCAGCAGCCAAGTTCAGGGAACTAATGAAAAACTGTTTTTT.

V usage is TRBV7-9 and J usage is TRBJ1-1, with D perhaps TRBD1 (5 bases). Germline values: CDR1 SEHNR, CDR2 FQNEAQ (reference sequence). V lost 5 bases and J 1 base, leaving 11 bases between the germline ends. The CDR3 is made up of 14 amino acids. As DNA, the CDR3 is TGTGCCAGCAGCATCGGGACGGGGAACACTGAAGCTTTCTTT. Translation gives CASSIGTGNTEAFF.

The rearrangement uses TRBV19 and TRBJ1-2; 7 bases map to TRBD1. Losses at the gene ends were 4 bases for V and 4 bases for J; bases not matched to a gene: 12. Per germline, CDR1 LNHDA and CDR2 SQIVND (reference sequence). The CDR3 is 16 amino acids. The CDR3 spells CASSNRDSLNFYGYTF. As DNA, the CDR3 is TGTGCCAGTAGTAACCGGGACAGTCTCAACTTCTATGGCTACACCTTC.

V usage is TRBV11-3 and J usage is TRBJ2-7; no clear D. V was trimmed by 1 base and J by 6 bases, leaving 10 bases between them. CDR3 length: 13 residues. Germline CDR1 is SGHNT and CDR2 is YENEEA. As DNA, the CDR3 is TGTGCCAGCAGCTTAGTAGCCAGGTCCGAGCAGTACTTC. Residues: CASSLVARSEQYF.

About this clone itself: This sample also contains other DNA sequences that code for the same CDR3. The rearrangement uses TRBV6-5 and TRBJ1-3; D call uncertain. The CDR3 spans 16 residues. Trimming left V 0 bases short and J 0 bases short, with 9 bases between. Germline V gene sequence: CDR1 MNHEY, CDR2 SVGAGI. The CDR3 sequence is CASSYSGGSSGNTIYF. For the CDR3, the DNA is TGTGCCAGCAGTTACTCGGGCGGCAGCTCTGGAAACACCATATATTTT.

The V call is TRBV5-1, the J call TRBJ2-5, with D unresolved. The CDR3 spans 14 residues. The V gene's germline CDR1 is SGHRS and CDR2 YFSETQ. V lost 2 bases and J 2 bases, leaving 10 bases between the germline ends. The CDR3 sequence is CASSLETPQETQYF. The CDR3 DNA follows: TGCGCCAGCAGCTTAGAGACGCCTCAAGAGACCCAGTACTTC.

This chain connects TRBV18 to TRBJ1-1, with TRBD1 as a possible D gene (5 bases). The CDR3 contains 16 residues. CDR1 and CDR2 from the germline V gene are KGHSH and LQKENI. V shed 0 bases and J shed 3 bases, with 14 bases lying between them. The DNA of the CDR3 is TGTGCCAGCTCACCACCGACAGTGTTCGGGTACACTGAAGCTTTCTTT. Translated, it gives CASSPPTVFGYTEAFF.

The chain carries TRBV18 and TRBJ2-7; TRBD2 matches 8 bases. The CDR3 contains 14 residues. The V gene's germline CDR1 is KGHSH and CDR2 LQKENI. The V and J ends lost 3 bases and 7 bases, in that order; junction bases with no gene match: 8. In DNA form, the CDR3 reads TGTGCCAGCTCACCGAACGGACTAGCTGATGAGCAGTACTTC. Amino acids: CASSPNGLADEQYF. Complete variable domain (other parts from reference TRBV18 and TRBJ2-7): NAGVMQNPRHLVRRRGQEARLRCSPMKGHSHVYWYRQLPEEGLKFMVYLQKENIIDESGMPKERFSAEFPKEGPSILRIQQVVRGDSAAYFCASSPNGLADEQYFGPGTRLTVT.

The chain couples TRBV7-2 to TRBJ2-5, with a possible D match to TRBD2 (6 bases). V was pared by 4 bases and J by 2 bases, with 14 bases between. Germline V gene data show CDR1 as SGHTA and CDR2 as FQGNSA. The CDR3 contains 15 residues. CDR3: CASSSATGAQETQYF. The CDR3 region has the DNA TGTGCCAGCAGCTCCGCTACGGGAGCTCAAGAGACCCAGTACTTC.

This clone was seen once. The chain employs TRBV6-4 and TRBJ2-3; 8 bases match TRBD1. The CDR3 consists of 15 residues. Germline lookup yields CDR1 MRHNA and CDR2 SNTAGT. The V and J ends lost 6 bases and 4 bases, in that order; junction bases with no gene match: 9. The CDR3 coding sequence is TGTGCCAGCAGCGTACCGGGACAGGTTTCAGATACGCAGTATTTT. Protein: CASSVPGQVSDTQYF.

V gene TRBV6-2 or TRBV6-3 combines with J gene TRBJ2-5; TRBD2 agrees at 8 bases. CDR1 and CDR2 (germline): MNHEY, SVGEGT. The CDR3 runs to 14 residues. V lost 2 bases and J lost 7; bases outside the gene matches: 6. The CDR3 region has the DNA TGTGCCAGCAGTTACGCGGGGGGCCAGAGGACCCAGTACTTC. Encoded protein: CASSYAGGQRTQYF.

In this sample, this clone turned up once. This chain connects TRBV19 to TRBJ1-2, with D maybe TRBD1 (6 bases). The V end lost 7 bases, the J end lost 0 bases, and 9 bases lay between the germline ends. The CDR3 loop spans 13 amino acids. The germline V gene encodes CDR1 LNHDA and CDR2 SQIVND (reference sequence). CDR3 sequence reads: CASKDRSNYGYTF. The CDR3 region has the DNA TGTGCCAGTAAGGACAGATCTAACTATGGCTACACCTTC.

The chain links TRBV5-4 to TRBJ2-4; D remains ambiguous. Deletions cut 0 bases from V and 0 bases from J, with 7 bases between. The CDR3 sequence is 15 residues long. Germline V lookup: CDR1 SGHNT, CDR2 YYREEE (reference sequence). Here the CDR3 DNA reads TGTGCCAGCAGCTTGGCTGGGTTAGCCAAAAACATTCAGTACTTC. Amino acids: CASSLAGLAKNIQYF.

CDR3 sequence (DNA): TGTGCCAGTAGTATGGACAGGGTCGGTGGCTACACCTTC. Protein: CASSMDRVGGYTF. This chain links TRBV19 with TRBJ1-2, with 8 nucleotides matching TRBD1. CDR1 and CDR2 from the germline V gene are LNHDA and SQIVND (reference sequence). V shed 3 bases, J shed 7 bases, and the junction held 4 bases outside the gene matches. The CDR3 length is 13 residues.

The chain links TRBV5-4 to TRBJ2-3, with D hard to call. Germline CDR1 reads SGHNT; CDR2 reads YYREEE (reference sequence). The CDR3 runs to 16 residues. Trimming stripped 0 bases from V and 0 bases from J, with 11 bases between. CDR3 in amino acids: CASSLDSYLSTDTQYF. CDR3 sequence (DNA): TGTGCCAGCAGCTTGGATTCCTATCTGAGCACAGATACGCAGTATTTT.

J is TRBJ2-7 and V is TRBV20-1, with TRBD1 identical over 9 bases. Trimming at V came to 3 bases and at J to 4 bases, leaving 7 bases not matched to a gene. The CDR3 runs 14 residues. Germline V lookup: CDR1 DFQATT, CDR2 SNEGSKA (reference sequence). The DNA for the CDR3 is TGCAGTGCTAGTAGGGGGACAGGGAGGTACGAGCAGTACTTC. Its protein is CSASRGTGRYEQYF.